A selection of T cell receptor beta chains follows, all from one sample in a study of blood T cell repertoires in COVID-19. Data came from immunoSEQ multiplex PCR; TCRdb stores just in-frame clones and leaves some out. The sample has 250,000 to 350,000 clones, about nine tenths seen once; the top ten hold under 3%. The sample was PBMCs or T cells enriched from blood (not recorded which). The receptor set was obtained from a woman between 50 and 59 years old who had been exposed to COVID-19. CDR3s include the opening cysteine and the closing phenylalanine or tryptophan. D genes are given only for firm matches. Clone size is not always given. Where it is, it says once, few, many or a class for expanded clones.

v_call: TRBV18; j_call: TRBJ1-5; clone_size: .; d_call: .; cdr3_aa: CASSPNRGNQPQHF; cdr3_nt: TGTGCCAGCTCACCCAACCGGGGCAATCAGCCCCAGCATTTT
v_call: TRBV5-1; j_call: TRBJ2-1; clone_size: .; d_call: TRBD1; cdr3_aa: CASSLVPVGQGADEQFF; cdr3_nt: TGCGCCAGCAGCTTGGTTCCGGTCGGGCAGGGGGCGGATGAGCAGTTCTTC
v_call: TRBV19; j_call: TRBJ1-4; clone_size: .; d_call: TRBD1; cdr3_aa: CASSIARGPNEKLFF; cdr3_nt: TGTGCCAGTAGTATAGCCAGGGGGCCTAATGAAAAACTGTTTTTT
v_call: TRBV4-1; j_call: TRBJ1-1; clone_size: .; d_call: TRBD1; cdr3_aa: CASSQPPLGGDTEAFF; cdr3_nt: TGCGCCAGCAGCCAGCCCCCCTTAGGGGGCGACACTGAAGCTTTCTTT
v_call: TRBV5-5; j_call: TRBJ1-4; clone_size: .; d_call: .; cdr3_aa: CASSLVGGREKLFF; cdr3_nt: TGTGCCAGCAGCTTGGTCGGGGGGAGGGAAAAACTGTTTTTT
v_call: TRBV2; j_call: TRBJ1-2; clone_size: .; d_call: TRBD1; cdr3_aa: CASSETTGSWHRGYTF; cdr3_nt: TGTGCCAGCAGTGAGACGACAGGGTCCTGGCATCGTGGCTACACCTTC
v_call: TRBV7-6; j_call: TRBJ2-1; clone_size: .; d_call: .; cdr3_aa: CASSIAAVYNEQFF; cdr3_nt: TGTGCCAGCAGCATCGCGGCGGTGTACAATGAGCAGTTCTTC
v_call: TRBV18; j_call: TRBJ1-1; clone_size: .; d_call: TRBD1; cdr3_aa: CASSADRGGTEAFF; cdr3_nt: TGTGCCAGCTCTGCCGACAGGGGCGGTACTGAAGCTTTCTTT
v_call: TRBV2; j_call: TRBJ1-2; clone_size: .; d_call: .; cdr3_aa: CASKAGLNYGYTF; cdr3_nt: TGTGCCAGCAAAGCGGGGCTTAACTATGGCTACACCTTC
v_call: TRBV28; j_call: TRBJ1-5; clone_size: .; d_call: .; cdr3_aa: CASSYGGGPQHF; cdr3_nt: TGTGCCAGCAGTTACGGGGGGGGACCCCAGCATTTT
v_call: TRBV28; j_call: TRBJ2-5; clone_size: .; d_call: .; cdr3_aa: CASSFSGEETQYF; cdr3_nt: TGTGCCAGCAGTTTTTCGGGGGAAGAGACCCAGTACTTC
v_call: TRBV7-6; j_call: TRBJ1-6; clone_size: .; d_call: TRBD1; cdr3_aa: CASSLAQGQGNSPLHF; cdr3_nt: TGTGCCAGCAGCTTAGCGCAGGGACAGGGCAATTCACCCCTCCACTTT
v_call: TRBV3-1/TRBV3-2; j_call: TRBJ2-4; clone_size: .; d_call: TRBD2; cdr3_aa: CASSQGGRRTSGRTKNIQYF; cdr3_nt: TGTGCCAGCAGCCAAGGGGGACGACGGACTAGCGGGAGGACCAAAAACATTCAGTACTTC
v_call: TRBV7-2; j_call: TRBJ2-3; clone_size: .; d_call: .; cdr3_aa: CASRLPSTDTQYF; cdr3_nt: TGTGCCAGCAGATTACCTAGTACAGATACGCAGTATTTT
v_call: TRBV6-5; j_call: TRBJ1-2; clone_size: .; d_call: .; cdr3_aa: CASRVGQGNYGYTF; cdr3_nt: TGTGCCAGCAGGGTGGGGCAGGGGAACTATGGCTACACCTTC
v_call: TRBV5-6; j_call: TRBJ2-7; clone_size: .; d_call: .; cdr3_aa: CASSLIAGSVYEQYF; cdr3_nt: TGTGCCAGCAGCTTGATAGCCGGATCCGTTTACGAGCAGTACTTC
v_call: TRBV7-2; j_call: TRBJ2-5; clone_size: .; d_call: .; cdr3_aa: CATAGASQETQYF; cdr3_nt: TGTGCCACCGCGGGGGCTAGCCAAGAGACCCAGTACTTC
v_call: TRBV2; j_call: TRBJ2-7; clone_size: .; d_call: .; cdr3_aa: CASRGAQTESPYEQYF; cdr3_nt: TGTGCCAGCAGGGGGGCTCAGACAGAGTCGCCCTACGAGCAGTACTTC
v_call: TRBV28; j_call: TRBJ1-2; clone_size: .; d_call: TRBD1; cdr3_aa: CASSLRTGWYGYTF; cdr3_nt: TGTGCCAGCAGTTTACGGACAGGGTGGTATGGCTACACCTTC
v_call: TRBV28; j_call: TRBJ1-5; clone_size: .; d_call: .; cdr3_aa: CATRVGGAGNQPQHF; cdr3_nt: TGTGCCACCCGAGTGGGGGGGGCCGGCAATCAGCCCCAGCATTTT
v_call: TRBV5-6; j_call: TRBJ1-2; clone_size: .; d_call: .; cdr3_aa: CASSVPPDYGYTF; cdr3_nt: TGTGCCAGCAGCGTGCCCCCAGACTATGGCTACACCTTC
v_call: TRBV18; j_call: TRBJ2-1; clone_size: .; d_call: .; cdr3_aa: CASSPPGISYEQFF; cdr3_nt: TGTGCCAGCTCACCACCCGGGATCAGCTATGAGCAGTTCTTC
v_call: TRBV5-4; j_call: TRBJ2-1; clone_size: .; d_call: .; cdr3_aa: CASSLRRQGGNEQFF; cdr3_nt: TGTGCCAGCAGCCTTAGGAGGCAGGGGGGCAATGAGCAGTTCTTC
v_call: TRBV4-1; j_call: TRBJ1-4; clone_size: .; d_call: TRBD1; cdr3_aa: CASSPWTGGAHEKLFF; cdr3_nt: TGCGCCAGCAGCCCCTGGACAGGGGGCGCGCATGAAAAACTGTTTTTT
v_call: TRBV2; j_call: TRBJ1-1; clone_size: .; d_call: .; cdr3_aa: CASSEDSGEAFF; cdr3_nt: TGTGCCAGCAGTGAGGACAGTGGTGAAGCTTTCTTT
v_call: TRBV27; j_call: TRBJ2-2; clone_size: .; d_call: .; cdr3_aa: CASSTRAGTPTGELFF; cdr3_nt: TGTGCCAGCAGTACAAGGGCGGGGACCCCTACCGGGGAGCTGTTTTTT
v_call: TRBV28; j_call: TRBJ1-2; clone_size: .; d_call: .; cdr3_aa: CASSPALRGYTF; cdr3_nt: TGTGCCAGCAGCCCTGCGTTAAGAGGCTACACCTTC
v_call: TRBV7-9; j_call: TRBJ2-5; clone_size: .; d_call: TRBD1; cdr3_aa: CASSTRTGGIPRGRYETQYF; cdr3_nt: TGTGCCAGCAGCACCCGGACAGGGGGTATCCCCCGGGGGAGGTATGAGACCCAGTACTTC
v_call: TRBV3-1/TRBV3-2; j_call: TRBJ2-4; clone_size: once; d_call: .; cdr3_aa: CASSQQVDAQVSKNIQYF; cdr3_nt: TGTGCCAGCAGCCAACAGGTTGATGCTCAAGTGTCCAAAAACATTCAGTACTTC
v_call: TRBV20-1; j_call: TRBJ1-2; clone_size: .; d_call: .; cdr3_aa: CSASVQTNYGYTF; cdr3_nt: TGCAGTGCTAGTGTCCAGACTAACTATGGCTACACCTTC
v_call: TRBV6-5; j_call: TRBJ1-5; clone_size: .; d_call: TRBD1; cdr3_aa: CASSFPDRALNQPQHF; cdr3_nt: TGTGCCAGCAGTTTCCCTGACAGGGCCCTCAATCAGCCCCAGCATTTT
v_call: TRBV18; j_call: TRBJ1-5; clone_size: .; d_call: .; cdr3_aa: CASSPSPENQPQHF; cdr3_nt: TGTGCCAGCTCACCATCTCCAGAAAATCAGCCCCAGCATTTT
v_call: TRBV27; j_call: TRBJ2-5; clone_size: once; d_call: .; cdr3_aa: CASSGQNQETQYF; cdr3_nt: TGTGCCAGCAGTGGACAGAACCAAGAGACCCAGTACTTC
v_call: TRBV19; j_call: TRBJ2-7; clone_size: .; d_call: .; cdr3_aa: CASSAREGGEQYF; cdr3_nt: TGTGCCAGTAGTGCCCGCGAAGGGGGCGAGCAGTACTTC
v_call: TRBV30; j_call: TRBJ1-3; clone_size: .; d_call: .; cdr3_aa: CAWGLGLSGNTIYF; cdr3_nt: TGTGCCTGGGGCCTTGGGCTCTCTGGAAACACCATATATTTT
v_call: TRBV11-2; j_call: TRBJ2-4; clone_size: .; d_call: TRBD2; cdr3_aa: CASSPRAGGLAKNIQYF; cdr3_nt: TGTGCCAGCAGCCCCCGAGCGGGGGGACTAGCCAAAAACATTCAGTACTTC
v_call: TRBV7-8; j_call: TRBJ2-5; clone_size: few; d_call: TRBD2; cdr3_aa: CASSLGTRETQYF; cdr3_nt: TGTGCCAGCAGCTTAGGGACTAGAGAGACCCAGTACTTC
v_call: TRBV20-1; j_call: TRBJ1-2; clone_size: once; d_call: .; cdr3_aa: CSVERGYTF; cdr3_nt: TGCAGTGTAGAACGTGGCTACACCTTC
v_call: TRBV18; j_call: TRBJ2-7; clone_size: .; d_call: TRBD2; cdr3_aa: CASSPPVGGASYEQYF; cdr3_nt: TGTGCCAGCTCACCACCGGTCGGGGGGGCCTCCTACGAGCAGTACTTC
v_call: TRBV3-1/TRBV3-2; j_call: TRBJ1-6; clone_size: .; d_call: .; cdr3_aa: CASSFSDSPLHF; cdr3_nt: TGTGCCAGCAGCTTTAGTGATTCACCCCTCCACTTT
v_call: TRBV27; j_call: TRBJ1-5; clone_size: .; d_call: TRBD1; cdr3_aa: CATTDRGRIQPQHF; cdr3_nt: TGTGCCACAACAGACAGGGGGAGAATTCAGCCCCAGCATTTT
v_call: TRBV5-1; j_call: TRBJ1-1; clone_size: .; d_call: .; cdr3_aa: CASSLGGNTEAFF; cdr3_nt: TGCGCCAGCAGCTTGGGGGGCAACACTGAAGCTTTCTTT
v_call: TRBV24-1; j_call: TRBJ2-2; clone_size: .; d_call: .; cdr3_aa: CATSDLGQNTGELFF; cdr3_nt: TGTGCCACCAGTGATTTAGGACAGAACACCGGGGAGCTGTTTTTT
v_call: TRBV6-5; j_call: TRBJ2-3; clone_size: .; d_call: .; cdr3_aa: CASSPRTYTDTQYF; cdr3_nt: TGTGCCAGCAGTCCACGGACTTACACAGATACGCAGTATTTT
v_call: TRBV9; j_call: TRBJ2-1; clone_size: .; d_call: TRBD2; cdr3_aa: CASSVDTSGANEQFF; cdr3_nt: TGTGCCAGCAGCGTAGATACTAGCGGGGCCAATGAGCAGTTCTTC
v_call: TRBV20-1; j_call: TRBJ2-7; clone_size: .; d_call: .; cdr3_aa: CSASEAGGLGLYEQYF; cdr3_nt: TGCAGTGCTAGTGAGGCAGGGGGGTTGGGACTGTACGAGCAGTACTTC
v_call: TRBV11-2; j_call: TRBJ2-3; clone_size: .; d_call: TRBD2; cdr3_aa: CASSSGLARGADTQYF; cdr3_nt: TGTGCCAGCAGCTCCGGACTAGCGAGAGGCGCAGATACGCAGTATTTT
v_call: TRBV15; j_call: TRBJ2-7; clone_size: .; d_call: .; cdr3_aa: CATSRSQGQVSYEQYF; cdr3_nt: TGTGCCACCAGCAGGTCCCAGGGTCAGGTTTCCTACGAGCAGTACTTC
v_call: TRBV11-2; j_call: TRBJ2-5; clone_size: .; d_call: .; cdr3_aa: CASSSLRGLGTQYF; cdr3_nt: TGTGCCAGCAGCTCCCTTCGGGGACTCGGGACCCAGTACTTC
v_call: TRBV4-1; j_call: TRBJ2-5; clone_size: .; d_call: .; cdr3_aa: CASRPTAEGETQYF; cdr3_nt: TGCGCCAGCAGACCCACGGCCGAGGGCGAGACCCAGTACTTC
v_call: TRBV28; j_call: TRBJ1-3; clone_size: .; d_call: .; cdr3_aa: CASSKRQFSGNTIYF; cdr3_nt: TGTGCCAGCAGCAAACGACAGTTCTCTGGAAACACCATATATTTT
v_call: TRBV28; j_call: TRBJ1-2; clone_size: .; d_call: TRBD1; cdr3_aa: CASKPGTGGFGYTF; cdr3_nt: TGTGCCAGCAAACCCGGGACAGGGGGCTTTGGCTACACCTTC
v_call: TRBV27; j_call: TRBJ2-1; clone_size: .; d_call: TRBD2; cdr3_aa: CASTLAGGYNEQFF; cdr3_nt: TGTGCCAGCACCCTAGCGGGGGGTTACAATGAGCAGTTCTTC
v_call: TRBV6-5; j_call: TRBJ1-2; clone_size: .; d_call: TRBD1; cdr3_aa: CASRTGAFGYTF; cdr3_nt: TGTGCCAGCAGGACAGGGGCTTTCGGCTACACCTTC
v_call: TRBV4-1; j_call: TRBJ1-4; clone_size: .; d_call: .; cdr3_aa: CASSQDPGTLNEKLFF; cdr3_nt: TGCGCCAGCAGCCAAGATCCCGGGACACTTAATGAAAAACTGTTTTTT
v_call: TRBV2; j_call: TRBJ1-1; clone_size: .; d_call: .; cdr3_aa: CARGEGPNTEAFF; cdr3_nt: TGTGCCAGGGGGGAGGGCCCGAACACTGAAGCTTTCTTT
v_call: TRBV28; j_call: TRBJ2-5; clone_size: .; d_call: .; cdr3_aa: CASSLGQYQETQYF; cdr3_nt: TGTGCCAGCAGTTTAGGCCAGTACCAAGAGACCCAGTACTTC
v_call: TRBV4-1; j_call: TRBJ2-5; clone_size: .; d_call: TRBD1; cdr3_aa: CASSQDRTETQYF; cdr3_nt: TGCGCCAGCAGCCAGGACAGGACAGAGACCCAGTACTTC